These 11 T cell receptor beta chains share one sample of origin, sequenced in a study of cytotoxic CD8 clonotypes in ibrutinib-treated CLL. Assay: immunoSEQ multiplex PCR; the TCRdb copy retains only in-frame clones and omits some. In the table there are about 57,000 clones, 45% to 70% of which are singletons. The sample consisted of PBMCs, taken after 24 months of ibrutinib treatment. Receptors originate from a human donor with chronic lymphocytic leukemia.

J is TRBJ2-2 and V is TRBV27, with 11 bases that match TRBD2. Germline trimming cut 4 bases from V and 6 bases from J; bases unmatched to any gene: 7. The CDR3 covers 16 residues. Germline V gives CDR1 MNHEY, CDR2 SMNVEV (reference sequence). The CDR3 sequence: CASSSLSGRVPGELFF. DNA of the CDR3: TGTGCCAGCAGTTCCCTTAGCGGGAGGGTCCCCGGGGAGCTGTTTTTT.

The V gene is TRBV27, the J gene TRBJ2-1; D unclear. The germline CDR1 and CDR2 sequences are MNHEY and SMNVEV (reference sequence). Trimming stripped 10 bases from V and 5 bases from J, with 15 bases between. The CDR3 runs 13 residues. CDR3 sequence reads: CATSLVADNEQFF. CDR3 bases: TGTGCCACCTCCCTGGTAGCCGACAATGAGCAGTTCTTC.

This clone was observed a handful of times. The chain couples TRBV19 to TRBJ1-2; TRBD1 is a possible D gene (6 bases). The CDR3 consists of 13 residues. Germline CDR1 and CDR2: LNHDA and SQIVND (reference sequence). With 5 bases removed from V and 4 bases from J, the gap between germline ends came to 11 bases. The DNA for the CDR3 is TGTGCCAGTAGTGGGGACACGCTCTATGGCTACACCTTC. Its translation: CASSGDTLYGYTF.

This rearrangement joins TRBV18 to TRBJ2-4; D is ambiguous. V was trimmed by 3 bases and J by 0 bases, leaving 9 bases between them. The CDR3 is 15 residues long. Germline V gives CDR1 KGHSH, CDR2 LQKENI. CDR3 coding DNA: TGTGCCAGCTCACCCTCTGGAGTAGCCAAAAACATTCAGTACTTC. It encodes CASSPSGVAKNIQYF.

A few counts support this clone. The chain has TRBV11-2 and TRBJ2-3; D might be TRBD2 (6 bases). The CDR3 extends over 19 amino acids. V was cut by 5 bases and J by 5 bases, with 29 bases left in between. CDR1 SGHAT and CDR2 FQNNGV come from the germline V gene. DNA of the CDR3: TGTGCCAGCAGCCCCTCCGTCCCGGCAACTAGGAGGGCACAAGATACGCAGTATTTT. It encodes CASSPSVPATRRAQDTQYF.

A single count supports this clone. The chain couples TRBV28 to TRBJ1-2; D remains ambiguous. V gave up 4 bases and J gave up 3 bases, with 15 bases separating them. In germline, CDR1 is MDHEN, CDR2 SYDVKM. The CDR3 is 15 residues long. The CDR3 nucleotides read TGTGCCAGCAGTTCCTCCCCCCGGGAACACTATGGCTACACCTTC. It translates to CASSSSPREHYGYTF.

The CDR3 region has the DNA TGTGCCAGCAGCTTAGACACGGGAAACACCATATATTTT. Translated: CASSLDTGNTIYF. V and J are TRBV11-3 and TRBJ1-3; D not certain. Germline values: CDR1 SGHNT, CDR2 YENEEA. V lost 0 bases and J 4 bases, leaving 4 bases between the germline ends. The CDR3 is 13 amino acids.

The CDR3 is CASSLGVQRAAPNEQFF. CDR3 nucleotide sequence: TGTGCCAGCAGCCTAGGCGTCCAGCGGGCCGCACCCAATGAGCAGTTCTTC. V gene TRBV7-2 combines with J gene TRBJ2-1; possibly TRBD2 for D (6 bases). Trimming removed 5 bases at V and 6 bases at J, with 23 bases between. Germline V gene lookup returns CDR1 SGHTA and CDR2 FQGNSA. The length of the CDR3 is 17 residues. Combining the CDR3 with reference TRBV7-2 and TRBJ2-1 gives the whole variable domain GAGVSQSPSNKVTEKGKDVELRCDPISGHTALYWYRQSLGQGLEFLIYFQGNSAPDKSGLPSDRFSAERTGGSVSTLTIQRTQQEDSAVYLCASSLGVQRAAPNEQFFGPGTRLTVL.

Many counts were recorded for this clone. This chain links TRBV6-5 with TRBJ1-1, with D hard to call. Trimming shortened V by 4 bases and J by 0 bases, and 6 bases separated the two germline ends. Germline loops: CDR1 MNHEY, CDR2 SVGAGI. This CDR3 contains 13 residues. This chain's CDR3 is CASSLWMNTEAFF. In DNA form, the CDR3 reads TGTGCCAGCAGTTTATGGATGAACACTGAAGCTTTCTTT.

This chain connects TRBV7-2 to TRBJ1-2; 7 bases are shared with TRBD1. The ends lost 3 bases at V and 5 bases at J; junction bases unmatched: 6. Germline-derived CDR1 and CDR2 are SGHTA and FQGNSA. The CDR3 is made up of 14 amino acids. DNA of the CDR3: TGTGCCAGCAGCTTCGGGACAGCACCTTATGGCTACACCTTC. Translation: CASSFGTAPYGYTF. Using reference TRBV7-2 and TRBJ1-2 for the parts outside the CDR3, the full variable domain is GAGVSQSPSNKVTEKGKDVELRCDPISGHTALYWYRQSLGQGLEFLIYFQGNSAPDKSGLPSDRFSAERTGGSVSTLTIQRTQQEDSAVYLCASSFGTAPYGYTFGSGTRLTVV.

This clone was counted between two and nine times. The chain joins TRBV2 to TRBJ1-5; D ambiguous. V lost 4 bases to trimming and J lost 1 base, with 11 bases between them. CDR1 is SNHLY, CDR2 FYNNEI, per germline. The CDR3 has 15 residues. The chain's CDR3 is CASSVMGTSNQPQHF. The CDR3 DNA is TGTGCCAGCAGTGTTATGGGTACCAGCAATCAGCCCCAGCATTTT.